The rows below give T cell receptor beta chains drawn from one sample of a study of T cell responses to AZD1222 COVID-19 vaccine. Generated by immunoSEQ multiplex PCR, the TCRdb table keeps only in-frame clones and is missing some. The data contain 150,000 or so clones, roughly 90% of them seen just once; the ten biggest clones take up around 4%. The sequences come from peripheral blood, collected on day 0 of AZD1222 vaccination. The receptors derive from an adult in good health. The CDR3 runs from the conserved cysteine through the conserved F or W. Fields, in order: clone size, V gene, CDR3 protein. Clone size is given for some rows only: seen once, a few or many times, or a class if the clone is expanded.

abundance: -
v_gene: TRBV5-8
CDR3aa: CASSLPTGENTEAFF

abundance: -
v_gene: TRBV29-1
CDR3aa: CSVEPETGYGYTF

abundance: -
v_gene: TRBV19
CDR3aa: CASTPGLAGQVNIQYF

abundance: -
v_gene: TRBV5-1
CDR3aa: CASSLGQVNSGNTIYF

abundance: -
v_gene: TRBV19
CDR3aa: CASSRQGEWSTQYF

abundance: once
v_gene: TRBV24-1
CDR3aa: CATSGLERERADTQYF

abundance: -
v_gene: TRBV11-3
CDR3aa: CASSGQAGAGGFQETQYF

abundance: -
v_gene: TRBV21-1
CDR3aa: CANLSTATYEQYF

abundance: once
v_gene: TRBV6-5
CDR3aa: CASSYLDVNQPQHF

abundance: -
v_gene: TRBV5-6
CDR3aa: CASSLWTLNQPQHF

abundance: -
v_gene: TRBV10-1
CDR3aa: CASRRGDPYEQYF

abundance: -
v_gene: TRBV9
CDR3aa: CATGPLGGNTIYF

abundance: -
v_gene: TRBV28
CDR3aa: CASSLLYGYTF

abundance: -
v_gene: TRBV19
CDR3aa: CASSATPYNEQFF

abundance: -
v_gene: TRBV4-3
CDR3aa: CASSQDPYSSSNTGELFF

abundance: -
v_gene: TRBV18
CDR3aa: CASSPSFLAGTDTQYF

abundance: -
v_gene: TRBV19
CDR3aa: CASSILREPQHF

abundance: -
v_gene: TRBV5-5
CDR3aa: CASSFRGQGNTGANVLTF

abundance: -
v_gene: TRBV30
CDR3aa: CAWSRTDYGYTF

abundance: once
v_gene: TRBV7-3
CDR3aa: CASSFVRGSNNEQFF

abundance: -
v_gene: TRBV7-2
CDR3aa: CASSLTLNTGELFF

abundance: -
v_gene: TRBV5-5
CDR3aa: CASSLVLVLEAFF

abundance: once
v_gene: TRBV29-1
CDR3aa: CSVTTGTGANVLTF

abundance: -
v_gene: TRBV10-2
CDR3aa: CASGGQEGEKLFF

abundance: -
v_gene: TRBV19
CDR3aa: CASSQALRQTQYF

abundance: few
v_gene: TRBV7-2
CDR3aa: CASSLAGTGAEKLFF

abundance: -
v_gene: TRBV5-1
CDR3aa: CASSGPTSVDTDTQYF

abundance: -
v_gene: TRBV30
CDR3aa: CAYRPRAGGGEQYF

abundance: -
v_gene: TRBV7-3
CDR3aa: CASSLLFRAEQFF

abundance: -
v_gene: TRBV9
CDR3aa: CASSVDDTGELFF

abundance: -
v_gene: TRBV5-1
CDR3aa: CASSLGQSSYNEQFF

abundance: -
v_gene: TRBV28
CDR3aa: CASGTHNEQFF

abundance: -
v_gene: TRBV9
CDR3aa: CASSVGTSGRVKGTGELFF

abundance: -
v_gene: TRBV6-2/TRBV6-3
CDR3aa: CASSTPRGAGHNEQFF

abundance: -
v_gene: TRBV18
CDR3aa: CASSPDRLTNYGYTF

abundance: -
v_gene: TRBV18
CDR3aa: CASSSQEGYEQYF